The 20 T cell receptor beta chains presented below share a single source sample, sequenced in a study of blood T cell repertoires in COVID-19. Data came from immunoSEQ multiplex PCR; TCRdb stores just in-frame clones and leaves some out. The data show about 370,000 clones, about 87% seen once. The sequenced sample was peripheral blood. These receptors originate from a woman between 25 and 40 years old with COVID-19, enrolled during active disease.

The J gene is TRBJ1-4, the V gene TRBV15; D is undetermined. The CDR3 is made up of 15 amino acids. Germline CDR1 reads LNHNV; CDR2 reads YYDKDF (reference sequence). Between the trimmed V and J ends, which lost 0 bases and 7 bases, there was a span of 12 bases. CDR3 nucleotides: TGTGCCACCAGCAGAGAGTGGCAGATCTCTGAAAAACTGTTTTTT. Amino acids: CATSREWQISEKLFF.

V and J are TRBV6-1 and TRBJ2-5; TRBD2 might be the D (6 bases). There are 14 residues in the CDR3. The V end was cut by 1 base, the J end by 4 bases, with 10 bases between. CDR1 is MNHNS and CDR2 is SASEGT in the germline V gene. CDR3 region: CASSEGLGGETQYF. The CDR3 nucleotides are TGTGCCAGCAGTGAAGGTCTGGGGGGAGAGACCCAGTACTTC.

This CDR3 reads CASSPDRANEETQYF. The CDR3 region has the DNA TGTGCCAGCAGCCCGGACAGGGCTAATGAAGAGACCCAGTACTTC. V is TRBV3-1 (or the pseudogene TRBV3-2) and J is TRBJ2-5, with 8 bases fitting TRBD1. Germline lookup yields CDR1 LGHDT and CDR2 YNNKEL (reference sequence). This CDR3 is 15 amino acids long. V trimming: 4 bases; J trimming: 3 bases; junction bases outside the gene matches: 7.

The V gene is TRBV18, the J gene TRBJ1-4, with a weak D call TRBD1 (5 bases). V lost 3 bases and J 8 bases, leaving 22 bases between the germline ends. The CDR3 has 17 residues. The germline V gene has CDR1 KGHSH and CDR2 LQKENI. The chain's CDR3 is CASSPTPPGPGREKLFF. In DNA, the CDR3 is TGTGCCAGCTCACCTACCCCCCCGGGGCCAGGGAGGGAAAAACTGTTTTTT.

The rearrangement joins TRBV2 to TRBJ2-3; TRBD2 matches at 8 bases. With V trimmed by 6 bases and J by 2 bases, 13 bases remained unmatched. The germline V gene has CDR1 SNHLY and CDR2 FYNNEI. This CDR3 contains 17 residues. CDR3 protein: CASSPRLAGDYTDTQYF. In DNA form, the CDR3 reads TGTGCCAGCAGCCCTCGGCTAGCGGGTGATTACACAGATACGCAGTATTTT.

The CDR3 protein is CASSVAGARGNTIYF. The CDR3 DNA follows: TGTGCCAGCAGCGTAGCAGGGGCGAGGGGAAACACCATATATTTT. The chain links TRBV9 to TRBJ1-3, with a weak D call TRBD1 (6 bases). This CDR3 comprises 15 residues. The germline V gene has CDR1 SGDLS and CDR2 YYNGEE. V lost 0 bases to trimming and J lost 4 bases, with 11 bases between them.

The chain carries TRBV5-1 and TRBJ1-3; maybe TRBD1 (6 bases). CDR1 and CDR2 (germline): SGHRS, YFSETQ. Trimming left V 4 bases short and J 0 bases short, with 8 bases between. CDR3 length equals 14 residues. In DNA, the CDR3 is TGCGCCAGCAGCGTACAGGGCTCTGGAAACACCATATATTTT. This gives the protein CASSVQGSGNTIYF.

This rearrangement joins TRBV10-2 to TRBJ2-7; 8 bases fit TRBD2. CDR1 and CDR2 from the germline V gene are WSHSY and SAAADI. This CDR3 spans 14 amino acids. V lost 5 bases, J lost 6 bases, and 9 bases stayed unmatched. The CDR3 is CASSPLGTRAEQYF. The CDR3 DNA is TGCGCCAGCAGTCCTCTGGGGACTAGAGCCGAGCAGTACTTC.

This chain uses TRBV2 with TRBJ1-4, with D unresolved. Germline V gene lookup returns CDR1 SNHLY and CDR2 FYNNEI. CDR3 length equals 14 residues. The V end was cut by 8 bases, the J end by 6 bases, with 16 bases between. In DNA form, the CDR3 reads TGTGCCAGCTGGCCTGGAGGAAGCTATGAAAAACTGTTTTTT. This gives the protein CASWPGGSYEKLFF.

V gene TRBV7-2 combines with J gene TRBJ2-7, with TRBD2 matching 7 bases. The CDR3 totals 15 residues. The junction had 9 bases not matched to a gene; V was cut back by 1 base and J by 6 bases. Germline-derived CDR1 and CDR2 are SGHTA and FQGNSA. The CDR3 bases are TGTGCCAGCAGCTTAGGTTTAAGCGGGATGGGCGAGCAGTACTTC. Translating gives CASSLGLSGMGEQYF.

The V and J genes are TRBV2 and TRBJ2-4, with D perhaps TRBD2 (5 bases). The CDR3 totals 14 residues. The germline V gene encodes CDR1 SNHLY and CDR2 FYNNEI. Between the trimmed V and J ends, which lost 5 bases and 3 bases, there was a span of 11 bases. The CDR3, as DNA: TGTGCCAGCAGTTGGACTGGCGACAAAAACATTCAGTACTTC. The encoded protein is CASSWTGDKNIQYF.

This rearrangement joins TRBV19 to TRBJ2-1; TRBD2 matches 7 bases. J was trimmed by 5 bases and V by 4 bases; bases with no gene match: 2. The CDR3 is made up of 13 amino acids. Germline values: CDR1 LNHDA, CDR2 SQIVND (reference sequence). The CDR3 here is CASSSGLDNEQFF. CDR3 bases: TGTGCCAGTAGTAGCGGACTAGACAATGAGCAGTTCTTC.

V gene TRBV18 combines with J gene TRBJ2-3; no clear D gene. The germline gives CDR1 KGHSH, CDR2 LQKENI. Trimming took 1 base from V and 3 from J, leaving 5 bases between them. This CDR3 contains 13 residues. The DNA for the CDR3 is TGTGCCAGCTCACCACAACAGACAGATACGCAGTATTTT. It specifies CASSPQQTDTQYF.

This rearrangement joins TRBV24-1 to TRBJ1-1; weak D call: TRBD1 (6 bases). The CDR3 loop spans 12 amino acids. Germline CDR1 and CDR2: KGHDR and SFDVKD. Trimming took 4 bases from V and 11 from J, leaving 13 bases between them. This CDR3 reads CATSEGNRAAFF. The CDR3 nucleotides read TGTGCCACCAGTGAGGGGAACAGGGCTGCTTTCTTT.

V gene TRBV5-4 combines with J gene TRBJ2-3, with TRBD2 matching 14 bases. In germline, CDR1 is SGHNT, CDR2 YYREEE (reference sequence). V lost 4 bases to trimming and J lost 4 bases; unmatched junction nucleotides: 5. The CDR3 loop spans 16 amino acids. This chain's CDR3 is CASSTGTSGSPDTQYF. The CDR3 nucleotides are TGTGCCAGCAGCACGGGGACTAGCGGGAGCCCAGATACGCAGTATTTT.

This clone has more than one count but fewer than ten. This rearrangement joins TRBV5-1 to TRBJ1-5; D is perhaps TRBD1 (5 bases). The CDR3 sequence is 17 residues long. V lost 4 bases and J 6 bases, leaving 23 bases between the germline ends. CDR1 and CDR2 (germline): SGHRS, YFSETQ. The CDR3 region is CASSLSPAGSGGQPQHF. For the CDR3, the DNA is TGCGCCAGCAGCCTGAGTCCCGCGGGGTCGGGGGGTCAGCCCCAGCATTTT.

The J gene is TRBJ1-4, the V gene TRBV6-5; 8 bases are a match to TRBD1. The CDR3 has 13 residues. V lost 7 bases to trimming and J lost 7 bases; unmatched junction nucleotides: 5. Germline CDR1 is MNHEY and CDR2 is SVGAGI. The CDR3 DNA reads as TGTGCCAGCACCGGACAGGGCGGTGAAAAACTGTTTTTT. Residues: CASTGQGGEKLFF.

This clone appeared a single time. The chain joins TRBV19 to TRBJ1-4; 7 bases map to TRBD1. CDR3 length: 14 amino acids. Germline trimming cut 3 bases from V and 5 bases from J; bases unmatched to any gene: 3. Germline CDR1 and CDR2: LNHDA and SQIVND (reference sequence). The CDR3 DNA is TGTGCCAGTAGTATCCAGGGGGAGAATGAAAAACTGTTTTTT. Its protein is CASSIQGENEKLFF.

The chain combines TRBV18 with TRBJ2-2; perhaps TRBD1 as D (7 bases). There are 14 residues in the CDR3. V was clipped by 10 bases and J by 6 bases, with 18 bases between them. Germline V lookup: CDR1 KGHSH, CDR2 LQKENI. The CDR3 DNA follows: TGTGCCATCCCCCAGGGGGGCGCGTCCGGGGAGCTGTTTTTT. As protein: CAIPQGGASGELFF.

The chain recombines TRBV28 with TRBJ1-4; possibly TRBD1 for D (5 bases). The germline CDR1 and CDR2 sequences are MDHEN and SYDVKM. V was shortened by 6 bases and J by 7 bases, with 18 bases between the two germline ends. The CDR3 runs to 15 residues. CDR3 sequence: CASSSPGGQGEKLFF. The DNA for the CDR3 is TGTGCCAGCAGCAGCCCCGGGGGTCAAGGTGAAAAACTGTTTTTT. Full variable domain (missing parts from reference TRBV28 and TRBJ1-4): DVKVTQSSRYLVKRTGEKVFLECVQDMDHENMFWYRQDPGLGLRLIYFSYDVKMKEKGDIPEGYSVSREKKERFSLILESASTNQTSMYLCASSSPGGQGEKLFFGSGTQLSVL.